The clone carrying this TCR beta chain was seen a single time. Its antigen is not identified. The sample comes from a study of cytomegalovirus exposure and HLA in healthy donors. As for the study in general: Approximately 85 million unique TCRs from HLA-typed donors were held in an early data release.

Study-level results: In vitro, a few CMV-associated chains proved specific for CMV antigens. Later analysis identified a missense DCLRE1C variant that was linked to TCR beta V- and J-gene trimming.

PCR employed 60 Vbeta and 13 Jbeta primers. Method: immunoSEQ multiplex PCR; TCRdb's copy keeps in-frame clones and lacks some. The sample shows 200,000 to 250,000 clones, around 89% of them seen only once. Germline lookup yields CDR1 SGHRS and CDR2 YFSETQ. V lost 4 bases, J lost 4 bases, and 3 bases stayed unmatched. The CDR3 runs to 14 residues. Input material: PBMCs. The TCR originated in a woman aged 18-29 years in good health and CMV-seronegative. The chain joins TRBV5-1 to TRBJ1-2, with TRBD1 matching over 11 bases. DNA for the CDR3: TGCGCCAGCAGCCCCGGACAGGGGGCCTATGGCTACACCTTC. Translation gives CASSPGQGAYGYTF.